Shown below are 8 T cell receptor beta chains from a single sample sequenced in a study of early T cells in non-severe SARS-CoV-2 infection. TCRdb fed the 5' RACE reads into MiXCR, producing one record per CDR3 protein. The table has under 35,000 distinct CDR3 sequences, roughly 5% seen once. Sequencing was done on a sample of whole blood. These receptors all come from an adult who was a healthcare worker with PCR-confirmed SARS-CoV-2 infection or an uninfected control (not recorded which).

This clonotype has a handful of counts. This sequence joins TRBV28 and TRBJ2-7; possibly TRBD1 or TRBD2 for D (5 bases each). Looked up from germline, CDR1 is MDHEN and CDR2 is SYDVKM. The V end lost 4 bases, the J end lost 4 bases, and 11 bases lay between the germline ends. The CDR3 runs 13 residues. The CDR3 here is CASSWGFAYEQYF. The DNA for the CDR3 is TGTGCCAGCAGTTGGGGGTTTGCGTACGAGCAGTACTTC.

DNA of the CDR3: TGTGCCAGCGCGAGAGGGGCTAGCTCCGGGGATACGCAGTATTTT. As protein: CASARGASSGDTQYF. This rearrangement joins TRBV28 to TRBJ2-3; D might be TRBD1 or TRBD2, each matching 5 bases. Germline CDR1 and CDR2: MDHEN and SYDVKM. CDR3 length: 15 residues. V was shortened by 8 bases and J by 6 bases, with 21 bases between the two germline ends.

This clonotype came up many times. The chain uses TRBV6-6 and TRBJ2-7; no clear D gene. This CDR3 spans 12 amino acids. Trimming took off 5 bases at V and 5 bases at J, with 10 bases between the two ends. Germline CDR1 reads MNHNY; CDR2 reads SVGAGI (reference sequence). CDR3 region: CASSPQLDEQYF. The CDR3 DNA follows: TGTGCCAGCAGTCCCCAACTCGACGAGCAGTACTTC.

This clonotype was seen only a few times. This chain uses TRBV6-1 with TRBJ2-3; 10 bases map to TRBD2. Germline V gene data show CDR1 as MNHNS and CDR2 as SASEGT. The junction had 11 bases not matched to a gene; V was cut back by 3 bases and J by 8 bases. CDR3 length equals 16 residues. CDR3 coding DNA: TGTGCCAGCAGTGAGGGGGCTAGCGGGAGAGTAGGTACGCAGTATTTT. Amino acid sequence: CASSEGASGRVGTQYF.

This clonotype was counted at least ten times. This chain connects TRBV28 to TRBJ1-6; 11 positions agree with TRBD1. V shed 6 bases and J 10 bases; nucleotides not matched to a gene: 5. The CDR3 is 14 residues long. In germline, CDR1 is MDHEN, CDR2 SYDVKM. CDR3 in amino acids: CASRSGQGGSPLHF. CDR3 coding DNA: TGTGCCAGCAGATCGGGACAGGGGGGATCACCCCTCCACTTT.

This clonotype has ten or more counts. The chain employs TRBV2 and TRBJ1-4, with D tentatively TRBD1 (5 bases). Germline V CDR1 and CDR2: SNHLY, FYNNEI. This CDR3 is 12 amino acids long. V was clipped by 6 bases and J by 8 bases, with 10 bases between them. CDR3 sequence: CASRVGEEKLFF. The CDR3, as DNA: TGTGCCAGCAGAGTAGGGGAGGAAAAACTGTTTTTT.

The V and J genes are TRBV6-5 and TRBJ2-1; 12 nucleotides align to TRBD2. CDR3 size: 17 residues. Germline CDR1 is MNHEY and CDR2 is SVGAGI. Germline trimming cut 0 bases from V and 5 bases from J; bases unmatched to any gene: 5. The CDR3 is CASSYSGLAGGDNEQFF. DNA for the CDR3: TGTGCCAGCAGTTACTCCGGGCTAGCGGGAGGGGACAATGAGCAGTTCTTC.

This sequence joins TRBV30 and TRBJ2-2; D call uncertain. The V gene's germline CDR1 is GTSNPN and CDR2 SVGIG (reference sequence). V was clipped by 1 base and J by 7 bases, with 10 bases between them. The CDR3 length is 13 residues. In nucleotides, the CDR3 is TGTGCCTGGAGTGGACTCTTGATCGGGGAGCTGTTTTTT. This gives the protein CAWSGLLIGELFF.